The 4 T cell receptor beta chains in this list originate from one sample, sequenced in a study of beta chain features in type 1 diabetes. TCRB transcripts that were expressed got sequenced, as all of the isolated RNA had been reverse transcribed. Assay: immunoSEQ multiplex PCR; the TCRdb copy retains only in-frame clones and omits some. The data contain 220,000 or so clones, approximately 70% of them singletons. The sequencing input was naive CD4+ T cells from blood. The receptors derive from a man aged 25 to 40 in good health.

This clone was counted between two and nine times. The chain is built from TRBV5-1 and TRBJ2-3, with 8 nucleotides matching TRBD2. This CDR3 is built from 14 residues. Germline V gene data show CDR1 as SGHRS and CDR2 as YFSETQ. V lost 4 bases, J lost 6 bases, and 7 bases stayed unmatched. DNA of the CDR3: TGCGCCAGCAGCCCCGGGACTAGTCGGGATACGCAGTATTTT. Amino acid sequence: CASSPGTSRDTQYF.

This clone was observed a few times. The CDR3 nucleotides read TGTGCCAGCAGCTTAGCGCCTGCGGGACAGGGGGCCCACGAGCAGTACTTC. Its protein product is CASSLAPAGQGAHEQYF. This chain uses TRBV7-2 with TRBJ2-7; 12 bases fit TRBD1. Trimming removed 0 bases from V and 5 bases from J; junction bases left unmatched: 8. Germline V lookup: CDR1 SGHTA, CDR2 FQGNSA. The CDR3 is 17 amino acids.

In this sample, this clone turned up a few times. The V and J genes are TRBV29-1 and TRBJ2-1; D call uncertain. The CDR3 totals 13 residues. V was cut by 1 base and J by 0 bases, with 4 bases left in between. Germline CDR1 SQVTM, CDR2 ANQGSEA. CDR3 sequence reads: CSVEGSSYNEQFF. The CDR3 DNA sequence: TGCAGCGTTGAAGGGAGCTCCTACAATGAGCAGTTCTTC.

The chain recombines TRBV30 with TRBJ2-7; D remains unclear. This CDR3 spans 11 amino acids. V was trimmed by 3 bases and J by 7 bases, leaving 10 bases between them. CDR1 and CDR2 from the germline V gene are GTSNPN and SVGIG (reference sequence). The CDR3 spells CAWSRPGEQYF. DNA of the CDR3: TGTGCCTGGAGCCGCCCTGGGGAGCAGTACTTC.